This record looks at one T cell receptor (beta chain) sequence and its context. Its antigen is not yet known. Base qualities are not provided; no much larger clone lies one nucleotide away. The receptor library was made with 5' RACE. Sequencing used an Illumina HiSeq 2000. A universal primer binding site was added through template switching, and the final cDNA carried a unique molecular identifier so that TCR cDNA molecules could be counted accurately. Specific primers in the conserved constant-segment region were used to synthesize first-strand cDNA for TCR alpha and beta chains. Each cDNA library was double barcoded, with a SMART-Mk sample barcode plus Illumina barcodes, to control for contamination. TruSeq adapter sequences along with Illumina sample barcodes were introduced in two successive PCR steps. The TCR alpha and beta cDNA libraries were sequenced on the Illumina HiSeq platform using custom primers. Under the source paper's analysis protocol: Unique molecular identifiers were extracted from raw reads with MiGEC, and CDR3 positions were determined with MiXCR. Recombination models were inferred per individual with the repgenHMM and IGoR tools using an EM algorithm. Shared clonotype analysis was performed with the tcR package in R, normalizing sharing by the product of cloneset sizes. To study raw recombination without the effects of thymic and clonal selection, out-of-frame nonproductive sequences were analyzed. TCRdb's own reprocessing of the public reads used fastp at Q25 and MiXCR and kept productive beta chains. Each record represents a unique CDR3 protein, reported with the most common genes and DNA among its rows. The V and J calls and clone size come from TCRdb's table, not from the authors' own analysis. The sample profile shows more than 600,000 distinct CDR3 sequences; 15% to 20% of them were found once. 10% to 15% of the sample is in the top ten clones.

The entry originates in a study of identical twins (dated by TCRdb to about 2016). General notes on the study: TCR alpha and beta repertoires from monozygotic twins, unrelated adults of various ages and cord blood were deep-sequenced to test whether fetal clonotypes persist. To rule out contamination, replicate twin experiments were performed at different times with different library preparation protocols.

The study at large found these results: Out-of-frame TCR alpha sequences shared between twins showed an excess of low generation-probability sequences compared with coincidental sharing between unrelated individuals. A weaker excess of twin sharing was found in beta out-of-frame sequences because the signal-to-noise ratio was lowered by fewer shared sequences. Because the same donors could not be followed over many years, the conclusions relied on cross-sectional statistical analysis. Zero-insertion analyses could be partly confounded by invariant T cells such as MAIT and iNKT, although diverse VJ usage argued against such confounding for most clonotypes. Out-of-frame TCR alpha sharing in monozygotic twins was systematically underestimated by recombination models, whereas sharing between unrelated individuals was in agreement with the recombination models. Abundant cord blood beta clonotypes carried fewer insertions; young adult naive repertoires showed a weaker similar trend, while memory repertoires showed none.

Only healthy Caucasian donors were included. The twin cohort consisted of three pairs of female monozygotic twins, all aged about 18 to 30 years. RNA for TCR libraries was isolated from peripheral blood mononuclear cells. A further study also used this sample, focusing on T cells expressing NK-cell markers. Reported in the second study: TCR beta-chain repertoires were profiled in sorted CD3+CD56+NKG2C+, CD3+CD56+NKG2C- and CD3+CD56-NKG2C+ T-cell subsets from about 8 donors. Seven of the eight sequenced donors were HCMV-seropositive and one was HCMV-seronegative. In several experiments an anti-gammadeltaTCR antibody was added to restrict sorting to alphabetaTCR-expressing T cells. In six donors, the dominant CD3+CD56+NKG2C+ clonotypes were among the top 10 CD8+ clonotypes and accounted for roughly 1.0-8% of CD8+ T cells. Those dominant clonotypes were again the most abundant among CD3+CD56-NKG2C+ cells in four donors, at about 25-65%. Whether the expanded NKG2C-expressing T cell clones were specific for HCMV antigens was left unclear. All eight donors whose samples were sequenced were randomly selected healthy volunteers, three of them men and five women. A commercial ELISA kit detecting HCMV-specific IgG in serum was used to determine HCMV serostatus. For over 5 donors, bulk peripheral blood T-cell repertoires were also sequenced from unsorted PBMC. MIGEC was used to demultiplex reads and group reads by UMI, and MiTCR was used to assemble and quantify clonotypes. To exclude erroneous sequences, only TCR cDNA sequences supported by at least two reads were retained. The tcR package was used for downstream repertoire analysis, and clonotypes were matched between fractions using CDR3 nucleotide sequence together with V segment. VDJmatch was used to annotate antigen specificity against VDJdb, with one amino acid substitution in CDR3 allowed.

The sequenced material came from PBMCs. The TCR was taken from a woman aged 18-29 years in good health.

The CDR3 reads CASSYPTSNNEQFF. The base sequence is TGTGCCAGCAGTTACCCTACTAGCAACAATGAGCAGTTCTTC. The sequence joins TRBV6-2 or TRBV6-3 to TRBJ2-1; the best D guess is TRBD2, with 6 bases matching. The germline V gene supplies CDR1 MNHEY and CDR2 SVGEGT. The V end loses 2 bases and the J end loses 5 bases, and a stretch of 10 bases separates them. The CDR3 goes from the cysteine to the phenylalanine over 14 residues. Of all the DNA, just the CDR3 is kept, 42 bases in frame from base 1.